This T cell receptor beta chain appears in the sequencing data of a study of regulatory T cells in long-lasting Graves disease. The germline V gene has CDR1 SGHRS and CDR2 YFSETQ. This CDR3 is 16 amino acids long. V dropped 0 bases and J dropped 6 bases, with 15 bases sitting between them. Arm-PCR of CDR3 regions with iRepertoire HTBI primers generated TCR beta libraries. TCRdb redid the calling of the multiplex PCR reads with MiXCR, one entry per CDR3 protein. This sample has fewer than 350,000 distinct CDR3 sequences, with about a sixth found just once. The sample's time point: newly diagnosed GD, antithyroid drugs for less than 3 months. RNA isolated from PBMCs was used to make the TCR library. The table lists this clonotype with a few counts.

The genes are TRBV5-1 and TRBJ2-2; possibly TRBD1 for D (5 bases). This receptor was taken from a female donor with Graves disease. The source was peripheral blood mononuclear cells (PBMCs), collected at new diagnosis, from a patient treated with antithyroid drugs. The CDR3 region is CASSLAAGSDAGELFF. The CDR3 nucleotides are TGCGCCAGCAGCTTGGCGGCAGGGTCCGATGCCGGGGAGCTGTTTTTT.